Listed below are T cell receptor beta chains from one sample, sequenced in a study of T cells in Graves' hyperthyroidism and ophthalmopathy. TCRdb passed the multiplex PCR reads through MiXCR, listing each CDR3 protein once. The table includes approximately 590,000 distinct CDR3 sequences, 15% to 18% detected once. The specimen sequenced was blood. These receptors originate from a woman aged 25 to 39 with Graves' hyperthyroidism. The CDR3 runs from the conserved cysteine through the conserved F or W. The order of the fields is CDR3 DNA, CDR3 protein, J gene, clone size, V gene, D gene. D genes are given only for firm matches. A clone size is listed for some rows: how often the clone was seen (once, few, many), or a class if it is expanded.

CDR3nt: TGCGCCAGCAGCTTAAAACAGGGAAGGTCTTACAATGAGCAGTTCTTC
CDR3aa: CASSLKQGRSYNEQFF
j_gene: TRBJ2-1
abundance: many
v_gene: TRBV5-1
d_gene: NA

CDR3nt: TGTGCCAGCAGTGAGACATTTAATGAAAAACTGTTTTTT
CDR3aa: CASSETFNEKLFF
j_gene: TRBJ1-4
abundance: NA
v_gene: TRBV25-1
d_gene: NA

CDR3nt: TGTGCCAGCAGCCAAGATCGGGGTAGCGGGAGTTGGTACAATGAGCAGTTCTTC
CDR3aa: CASSQDRGSGSWYNEQFF
j_gene: TRBJ2-1
abundance: NA
v_gene: TRBV14
d_gene: TRBD2

CDR3nt: TGTGCCAGCAGTGCCCCGGGGGGTCGAGGTGAAGCTTTCTTT
CDR3aa: CASSAPGGRGEAFF
j_gene: TRBJ1-1
abundance: NA
v_gene: TRBV6-1
d_gene: NA

CDR3nt: TGTGCCAGCAGTTCCCGTGGGCAGGGGGCCTTGAACACTGAAGCTTTCTTT
CDR3aa: CASSSRGQGALNTEAFF
j_gene: TRBJ1-1
abundance: many
v_gene: TRBV6-1
d_gene: TRBD1

CDR3nt: TGTGCCAGCAGCCATTCGCCCCCCAGGTCCTACAATGAGCAGTTCTTC
CDR3aa: CASSHSPPRSYNEQFF
j_gene: TRBJ2-1
abundance: few
v_gene: TRBV7-9
d_gene: NA

CDR3nt: TGTGCCAGCAGCTTTAGCGGGAGAGGTAGCGAGCAGTACTTC
CDR3aa: CASSFSGRGSEQYF
j_gene: TRBJ2-7
abundance: few
v_gene: TRBV7-9
d_gene: TRBD2

CDR3nt: TGTGCCAGCAGCCAGGACGGAACCGGCGGTACGCAGTATTTT
CDR3aa: CASSQDGTGGTQYF
j_gene: TRBJ2-3
abundance: many
v_gene: TRBV3-1
d_gene: NA

CDR3nt: TGTGCCAGCAGCTTAGGTCCGTCGAACACTGAAGCTTTCTTT
CDR3aa: CASSLGPSNTEAFF
j_gene: TRBJ1-1
abundance: few
v_gene: TRBV7-9
d_gene: NA

CDR3nt: TGTGCCAGCAACCCCTCGACAGGGGATCATGGCTACACCTTC
CDR3aa: CASNPSTGDHGYTF
j_gene: TRBJ1-2
abundance: many
v_gene: TRBV7-9
d_gene: TRBD1

CDR3nt: TGCAGTGTTGGGCGGGAGGGCCTCAACAATGAGCAGTTCTTC
CDR3aa: CSVGREGLNNEQFF
j_gene: TRBJ2-1
abundance: NA
v_gene: TRBV20-1
d_gene: TRBD2

CDR3nt: TGCAGTGCTAGTTCCCCCCCGGCAGGAGCGTTAGTGAACACTGAAGCTTTCTTT
CDR3aa: CSASSPPAGALVNTEAFF
j_gene: TRBJ1-1
abundance: NA
v_gene: TRBV20-1
d_gene: NA

CDR3nt: TGTGCCAGTAGCTCAATCGAAGTGGGGGACACTGAAGCTTTCTTT
CDR3aa: CASSSIEVGDTEAFF
j_gene: TRBJ1-1
abundance: few
v_gene: TRBV19
d_gene: NA

CDR3nt: TGCGCCAGCAGCTTGGAACAGGAAAACATTCAGTACTTC
CDR3aa: CASSLEQENIQYF
j_gene: TRBJ2-4
abundance: many
v_gene: TRBV5-1
d_gene: NA

CDR3nt: TGTGCCACCAGTACGAACAGCGCCTACAATGAGCAGTTCTTC
CDR3aa: CATSTNSAYNEQFF
j_gene: TRBJ2-1
abundance: many
v_gene: TRBV24-1
d_gene: NA

CDR3nt: TGCAGTGCTACCCCCCCGCTAGCGGGAGACGAGCAGTACTTC
CDR3aa: CSATPPLAGDEQYF
j_gene: TRBJ2-7
abundance: once
v_gene: TRBV20-1
d_gene: TRBD2

CDR3nt: TGTGCCAGCAGGACGTGGCACTCCTTAATTGAGTACTTC
CDR3aa: CASRTWHSLIEYF
j_gene: TRBJ2-5
abundance: NA
v_gene: TRBV27
d_gene: NA

CDR3nt: TGTGCCAGTAGTATCCGACAGTATGGCTACACCTTC
CDR3aa: CASSIRQYGYTF
j_gene: TRBJ1-2
abundance: few
v_gene: TRBV19
d_gene: NA

CDR3nt: TGTGCCACACGGGGCGGGGGACCCGAGCAGTACTTC
CDR3aa: CATRGGGPEQYF
j_gene: TRBJ2-7
abundance: NA
v_gene: TRBV7-3
d_gene: TRBD2

CDR3nt: TGTGCCAGCAGTTACTCAAGCCAAGGCAGAATAGGCTATGGCTACACCTTC
CDR3aa: CASSYSSQGRIGYGYTF
j_gene: TRBJ1-2
abundance: few
v_gene: TRBV6-5
d_gene: NA

CDR3nt: TGTGCCATCAGTGATGGACAGAGCTCTGGAAACACCATATATTTT
CDR3aa: CAISDGQSSGNTIYF
j_gene: TRBJ1-3
abundance: few
v_gene: TRBV10-3
d_gene: NA

CDR3nt: TGCAGCGTTGAAGGACATAATACGAACACCGGGGAGCTGTTTTTT
CDR3aa: CSVEGHNTNTGELFF
j_gene: TRBJ2-2
abundance: NA
v_gene: TRBV29-1
d_gene: NA

CDR3nt: TGTGCCAGCAGTGAGGGGGGGGACTTCTACAATGAGCAGTTCTTC
CDR3aa: CASSEGGDFYNEQFF
j_gene: TRBJ2-1
abundance: NA
v_gene: TRBV25-1
d_gene: TRBD2

CDR3nt: TGTGCCAGCAGCTTGGTACTAGAAAAAAACATTCAGTACTTC
CDR3aa: CASSLVLEKNIQYF
j_gene: TRBJ2-4
abundance: few
v_gene: TRBV5-5
d_gene: NA

CDR3nt: TGTGCCAGCAGCCTTACCTACCGCACTGAAGCTTTCTTT
CDR3aa: CASSLTYRTEAFF
j_gene: TRBJ1-1
abundance: many
v_gene: TRBV6-2/TRBV6-3
d_gene: NA

CDR3nt: TGTGCCAGCAGGCCCTCCGGGACAGGCATGAAGTATGGCTACACCTTC
CDR3aa: CASRPSGTGMKYGYTF
j_gene: TRBJ1-2
abundance: NA
v_gene: TRBV2
d_gene: TRBD1

CDR3nt: TGCAGTGCTACAGGGGATCTGAACACTGAAGCTTTCTTT
CDR3aa: CSATGDLNTEAFF
j_gene: TRBJ1-1
abundance: many
v_gene: TRBV20-1
d_gene: NA

CDR3nt: TGCAGTGCCAGACAGGGTAGAGGGGCTCAAGAGACCCAGTACTTC
CDR3aa: CSARQGRGAQETQYF
j_gene: TRBJ2-5
abundance: many
v_gene: TRBV20-1
d_gene: TRBD1

CDR3nt: TGTGCCAGCACCCAGACTAGCTGGGGGGATACGCAGTATTTT
CDR3aa: CASTQTSWGDTQYF
j_gene: TRBJ2-3
abundance: many
v_gene: TRBV11-1
d_gene: TRBD2

CDR3nt: TGCAGTGCTAGGGCAGGCGAGACCCAGTACTTC
CDR3aa: CSARAGETQYF
j_gene: TRBJ2-5
abundance: many
v_gene: TRBV20-1
d_gene: NA

CDR3nt: TGCGCCAGCAGTGAATCGCGGCTAGCGGGAGAGACTGAGCAGTTCTTC
CDR3aa: CASSESRLAGETEQFF
j_gene: TRBJ2-1
abundance: few
v_gene: TRBV10-2
d_gene: TRBD2